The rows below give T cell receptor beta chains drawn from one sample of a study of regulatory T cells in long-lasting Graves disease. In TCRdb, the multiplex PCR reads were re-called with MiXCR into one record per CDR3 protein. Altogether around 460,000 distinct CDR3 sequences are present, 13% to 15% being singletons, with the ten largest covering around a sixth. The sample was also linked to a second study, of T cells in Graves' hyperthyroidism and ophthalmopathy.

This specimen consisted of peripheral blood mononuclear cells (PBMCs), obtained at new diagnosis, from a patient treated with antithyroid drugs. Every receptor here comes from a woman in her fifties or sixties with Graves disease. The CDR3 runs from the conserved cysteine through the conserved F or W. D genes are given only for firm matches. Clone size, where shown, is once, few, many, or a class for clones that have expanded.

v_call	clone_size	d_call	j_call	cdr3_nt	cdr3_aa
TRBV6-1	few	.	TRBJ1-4	TGTGCCAGCAGTGATTACCCCACTTGGATCACAGCTCCCGATGCAACTAATGAAAAACTGTTTTTT	CASSDYPTWITAPDATNEKLFF
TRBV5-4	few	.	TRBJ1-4	TGTGCCAGCAGCTTGGGCCGGGGGACTAATGAAAAACTGTTTTTT	CASSLGRGTNEKLFF
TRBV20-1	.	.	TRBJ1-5	TGCAGTGCTACCCGACAGCCCAATCAGCCCCAGCATTTT	CSATRQPNQPQHF
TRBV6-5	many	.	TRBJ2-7	TGTGCCAGCAGGTACAGGACGGGGGGCCTGTACGAGCAGTACTTC	CASRYRTGGLYEQYF
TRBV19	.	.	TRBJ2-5	TGTGCCAGTAGTATTAGGTTTTCGGACGGCCAAGAGACCCAGTACTTC	CASSIRFSDGQETQYF
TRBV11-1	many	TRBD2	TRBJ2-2	TGTGCCAGCAGCTTAGCACCGACTAGCGGGATGACCGGGGAGCTGTTTTTT	CASSLAPTSGMTGELFF
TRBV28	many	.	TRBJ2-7	TGTGCCAGCAGTTTGGGGCAGGACATATCCTACGAGCAGTACTTC	CASSLGQDISYEQYF
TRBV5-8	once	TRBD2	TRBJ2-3	TGTGCCAGCAGACCAGCGGGACCCACAGATACGCAGTATTTT	CASRPAGPTDTQYF
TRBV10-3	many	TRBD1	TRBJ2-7	TGTGCCATCAGGGGGACAGATCGCTACGAGCAGTACTTC	CAIRGTDRYEQYF
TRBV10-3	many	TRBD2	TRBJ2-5	TGTGCCATCAGCACGGGACTAGCGGCAATCCAAGAGACCCAGTACTTC	CAISTGLAAIQETQYF
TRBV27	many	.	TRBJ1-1	TGTGCCAGCAGTTTGGTAGTCTGGGGGATTCGGGGGGTCAACACTGAAGCTTTCTTT	CASSLVVWGIRGVNTEAFF
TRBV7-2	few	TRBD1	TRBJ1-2	TGTGCCAGCAGCCTTACCGGGACAGGGTCATCAAGAGACTATGGCTACACCTTC	CASSLTGTGSSRDYGYTF
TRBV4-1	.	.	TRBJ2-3	TGCGCCAGCAGCCTCTTGGCTGCCGGCCCCACAGATACGCAGTATTTT	CASSLLAAGPTDTQYF
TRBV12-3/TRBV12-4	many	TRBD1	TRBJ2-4	TGTGCCAGCAGTTTTTCGGCAGGGGGCAAAAACATTCAGTACTTC	CASSFSAGGKNIQYF